This T cell receptor beta chain comes out of a study of blood T cells in healthy people across ages. The study, taken as a whole, reports: It was not possible, with unsorted PBMCs, to conclusively compare naive and antigen-experienced cells.

Notes on this clonotype: Antigen specificity is unknown.

Sample-barcoded 5' priming and a J-beta primer mix drove a second PCR of roughly 6 to 12 cycles. Each cDNA molecule was tagged by a template-switch adaptor with 12 random nucleotides. MiXCR, run by TCRdb on the 5' RACE reads, gives a single entry per CDR3 protein. The sample consists of hundreds of thousands of distinct CDR3 sequences, more than 40% of them appearing once. The CDR3 covers 21 residues. The sequencing sample was made of blood. The clonotype was recovered from a man in his 60s in good health. V is TRBV21-1 and J is TRBJ1-2; TRBD1, the table's D call, was not compared with the DNA. TRBV21-1 is a pseudogene segment. CDR3 residues: CASSRLQDRGFVSFQDYGYTF. CDR3 nucleotide sequence: TGTGCCAGCAGCAGGCTTCAAGACAGGGGTTTTGTTAGTTTCCAGGACTATGGCTACACCTTC.